The 9 T cell receptor beta chains presented below share a single source sample, sequenced in a study of early T cells in non-severe SARS-CoV-2 infection. TCRdb analysed the 5' RACE reads with MiXCR anew, one entry per CDR3 protein. The sample consists of roughly 40,000 distinct CDR3 sequences, approximately 4% of them appearing once. The sequenced sample consisted of whole blood. The receptors come from an adult who was a healthcare worker with PCR-confirmed SARS-CoV-2 infection or an uninfected control (not recorded which).

Many counts were recorded for this clonotype. The chain carries TRBV20-1 and TRBJ2-6; 7 positions match TRBD2. Germline lookup yields CDR1 DFQATT and CDR2 SNEGSKA (reference sequence). This CDR3 has 17 amino acids. Unmatched junction bases numbered 13, after V lost 5 bases and J lost 3 bases. CDR3 in DNA: TGCAGTGCTTCCCCGACTAGCTCGAAACGTGGGGCCAACGTCCTGACTTTC. This sequence encodes CSASPTSSKRGANVLTF.

The chain joins TRBV5-6 to TRBJ2-7; 11 bases map to TRBD2. V was pared by 4 bases and J by 0 bases, with 9 bases of the junction left unmatched. Per germline, CDR1 SGHDT and CDR2 YYEEEE. The CDR3 runs to 17 residues. The CDR3 coding sequence is TGTGCCAGCAGCGACGGGACTAGCGGCTATGTCTCCTACGAGCAGTACTTC. This gives the protein CASSDGTSGYVSYEQYF.

This clonotype has at least ten counts. Written as DNA, the CDR3 is TGCAGTGCTCGAACAGGCGCCAATTCACCCCTCCACTTT. Translating it yields CSARTGANSPLHF. V usage is TRBV20-1 and J usage is TRBJ1-6; possible D gene TRBD1, 5 bases. The CDR3 sequence is 13 residues long. Per germline, CDR1 DFQATT and CDR2 SNEGSKA (reference sequence). The V end lost 5 bases, the J end lost 7 bases, and 12 bases lay between the germline ends.

This clonotype was counted ten times or more. This sequence joins TRBV5-1 and TRBJ2-7, with D perhaps TRBD1 or TRBD2 (5 bases each). The CDR3 extends over 15 amino acids. Germline V gene sequence: CDR1 SGHRS, CDR2 YFSETQ. Trimming took off 0 bases at V and 4 bases at J, with 14 bases between the two ends. The CDR3 sequence is CASSLEGPPLYEQYF. The CDR3 bases are TGCGCCAGCAGCTTGGAGGGACCCCCTTTGTACGAGCAGTACTTC.

This clonotype occurred many times. This chain joins TRBV6-5 and TRBJ1-2; D perhaps matches TRBD1 (6 bases). Germline CDR1 MNHEY, CDR2 SVGAGI. V lost 2 bases and J lost 0, with 7 bases in between. This CDR3 is built from 14 residues. CDR3 bases: TGTGCCAGCAGTTACCGGACAGCTAACTATGGCTACACCTTC. This codes for CASSYRTANYGYTF.

Details on this clonotype: At one of its ends the junction is not consistent with the germline gene, which may arise from a read error. V and J are TRBV5-1 and TRBJ2-5; no clear D gene. Germline CDR1 and CDR2: SGHRS and YFSETQ. The CDR3 is 13 amino acids. The CDR3 DNA reads as TGCGCCAGCAGCTTTGCCCCCCCAGAGGCCCAGTACTTC. It yields the protein CASSFAPPEAQYF.

There are many counts of this clonotype. The genes are TRBV3-1 and TRBJ1-5; 8 nucleotides agree with TRBD1. Germline V CDR1 and CDR2: LGHDT, YNNKEL (reference sequence). CDR3 length equals 15 residues. J lost 4 bases, V lost 0 bases, and 2 bases had no gene match. In DNA, the CDR3 is TGTGCCAGCAGCCAAGACCAGGGGGCAAATCAGCCCCAGCATTTT. This sequence encodes CASSQDQGANQPQHF. The variable domain in full, completed from reference TRBV3-1 and TRBJ1-5, reads DTAVSQTPKYLVTQMGNDKSIKCEQNLGHDTMYWYKQDSKKFLKIMFSYNNKELIINETVPNRFSPKSPDKAHLNLHINSLELGDSAVYFCASSQDQGANQPQHFGDGTRLSIL.

This clonotype has at least ten counts. The V gene is TRBV6-6, the J gene TRBJ2-7; D might be TRBD1 (7 bases). The germline V and J ends were trimmed by 5 bases and 1 base, with 15 bases remaining between them. The CDR3 has 15 residues. Germline CDR1 and CDR2: MNHNY and SVGAGI (reference sequence). The CDR3 loop reads CASSKTGTLSYEQYF. The CDR3 region has the DNA TGTGCCAGCAGTAAGACAGGGACTCTTTCCTACGAGCAGTACTTC.

There are many counts of this clonotype. The chain uses TRBV19 and TRBJ2-7; possible D gene TRBD1, 6 bases. The CDR3 runs 16 residues. Looked up from germline, CDR1 is LNHDA and CDR2 is SQIVND (reference sequence). Trimming removed 6 bases from V and 3 bases from J, with 21 bases in between. CDR3 sequence reads: CASSRTTPGQLYEQYF. The CDR3 bases are TGTGCCAGTAGCCGAACTACTCCGGGACAACTCTACGAGCAGTACTTC.